This paragraph covers one T cell receptor (beta chain) sequence. Original processing notes: Researchers report that nucleated cell counts were estimated from reference gene primer amplification. The method was immunoSEQ multiplex PCR; TCRdb's version includes in-frame clones alone and lacks a portion of them. V, J and clone size are taken as reported in that table, and D and trimming were inferred from the DNA itself. The table shows about 470,000 clones, with about 90% occurring only once. This record belongs to a study of blood T cell repertoires in COVID-19. Trimming took 5 bases from V and 0 from J, leaving 14 bases between them. CDR1 MNHNY and CDR2 SVGAGI come from the germline V gene (reference sequence). CDR3 length: 16 amino acids. Cohorts were assigned according to the clinical history that participants reported. Cohort 3 recovered donors had two negative PCRs, clearance, or symptom resolution.

This receptor was obtained from a woman between 18 and 30 years old who had recovered from COVID-19. Sequencing was carried out using PBMCs or T cells enriched from blood (not recorded which). This chain uses TRBV6-6 with TRBJ1-3; D perhaps matches TRBD1 (5 bases). CDR3 nucleotide sequence: TGTGCCAGCAGTCGACGGGGGATAAGCTCTGGAAACACCATATATTTT. The encoded protein is CASSRRGISSGNTIYF.